This record looks at one T cell receptor beta chain sequence and its context. CDR1 is MGHDK, CDR2 SYGVNS, per germline. The CDR3 length is 15 residues. Trimming removed 9 bases from V and 1 base from J, with 16 bases in between. The sample comes from a study of T cell changes during pregnancy in multiple sclerosis. Sequencing was performed with immunoSEQ multiplex PCR; in TCRdb, only in-frame clones are kept and a portion is missing. This table holds fewer than 25,000 clones, roughly nine tenths found once. The source was CD8+ T cells from peripheral blood mononuclear cells, collected in the third trimester of pregnancy. This receptor was identified in a female donor in good health, enrolled as a control in a pregnancy study. This chain links TRBV25-1 with TRBJ1-5; no clear D gene. The DNA for the CDR3 is TGTGCCAGTCCTTCAGGATCCCCAAGCAATCAGCCCCAGCATTTT. Amino acids: CASPSGSPSNQPQHF.